This T cell receptor (beta chain) was retrieved from a study of response to subunit inactivated influenza vaccine. Study-wide results and limits: The authors put forward the suggestion that each seasonal influenza vaccination may bring in only a limited number of new T cells.

The CDR3 has 17 amino acids. The V gene's germline CDR1 is SGHRS and CDR2 YFSETQ. With V trimmed by 0 bases and J by 5 bases, 8 bases remained unmatched. Using its own MiXCR run on the RT-PCR reads, TCRdb lists one record per CDR3 protein. The sample includes 200,000 to 300,000 distinct CDR3 sequences, 12% of them seen just once. This clonotype has more than one count but fewer than ten. Its target is unknown. The source was non-naive T cells sorted from PBMCs, collected roughly 15 days before vaccination. The TCR was taken from a man in his fifties or sixties who received an inactivated influenza vaccine. The chain combines TRBV5-1 with TRBJ2-5; 12 bases are shared with TRBD2. CDR3 in DNA: TGCGCCAGCAGCTTGGGGGCTAGCGGGAGGGCCCAGGAGACCCAGTACTTC. Translating it yields CASSLGASGRAQETQYF.